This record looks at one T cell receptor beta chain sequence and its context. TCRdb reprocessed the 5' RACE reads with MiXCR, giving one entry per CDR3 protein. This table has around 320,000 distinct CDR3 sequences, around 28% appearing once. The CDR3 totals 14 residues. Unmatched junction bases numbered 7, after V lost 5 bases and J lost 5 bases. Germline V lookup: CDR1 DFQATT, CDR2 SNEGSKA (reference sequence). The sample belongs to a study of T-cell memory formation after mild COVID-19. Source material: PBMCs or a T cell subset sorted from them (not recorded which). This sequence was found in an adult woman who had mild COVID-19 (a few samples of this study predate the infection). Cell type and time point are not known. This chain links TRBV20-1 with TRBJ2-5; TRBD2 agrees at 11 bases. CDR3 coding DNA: TGCAGTGCTTTAGCGGGAGGGCCCGGGGAGACCCAGTACTTC. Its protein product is CSALAGGPGETQYF.